A single sample is the source of the 25 T cell receptor beta chains below, sequenced in a study of type 1 and type 2 diabetes patients. Amplification started from genomic DNA. A primer set of 30 forward and 13 reverse primers amplified the CDR3. One entry per CDR3 protein, called by TCRdb with MiXCR from the multiplex PCR reads. The sample consists of fewer than 300,000 distinct CDR3 sequences, 45% to 60% of them appearing once. Sequencing input: peripheral blood mononuclear cells (PBMCs). The origin of the receptors is a man aged 18 to 29 with type 2 diabetes.

The chain is built from TRBV7-2 and TRBJ1-2; D is ambiguous. CDR1 SGHTA and CDR2 FQGNSA come from the germline V gene. V lost 3 bases and J 8 bases, leaving 7 bases between the germline ends. This CDR3 comprises 11 residues. The CDR3 DNA is TGTGCCAGCAGCTTTAAGGAGGGCTACACCTTC. Amino acid sequence: CASSFKEGYTF.

The J gene is TRBJ1-1, the V gene TRBV11-2; possible D gene TRBD1, 5 bases. The germline CDR1 and CDR2 sequences are SGHAT and FQNNGV. Trimming removed 3 bases from V and 13 bases from J, with 15 bases in between. The CDR3 extends over 12 amino acids. The CDR3 loop reads CASSFRRDLGFF. The CDR3 nucleotides read TGTGCCAGCAGCTTTCGCAGGGACCTGGGTTTCTTT.

The chain employs TRBV11-2 and TRBJ2-7; D is ambiguous. The V end lost 2 bases, the J end lost 0 bases, and 14 bases lay between the germline ends. Germline assignment: CDR1 SGHAT and CDR2 FQNNGV. This CDR3 has 16 amino acids. The CDR3: CASSLQPDFSSYEQYF. CDR3 nucleotide sequence: TGTGCCAGCAGCTTACAGCCAGACTTTAGCTCCTACGAGCAGTACTTC.

The gene calls are TRBV2 and TRBJ2-5, with TRBD2 matching over 10 bases. J was trimmed by 4 bases and V by 0 bases; bases with no gene match: 11. Looked up from germline, CDR1 is SNHLY and CDR2 is FYNNEI. The CDR3 runs to 18 residues. The CDR3 here is CASSEAGWTSGRGETQYF. The CDR3 DNA follows: TGTGCCAGCAGTGAAGCTGGGTGGACTAGCGGAAGGGGAGAGACCCAGTACTTC.

In its sample, this clonotype was seen a few times. The chain is built from TRBV10-2 and TRBJ2-1; weak D call: TRBD2 (5 bases). The length of the CDR3 is 15 residues. Trimming left V 4 bases short and J 2 bases short, with 12 bases between. CDR1 is WSHSY, CDR2 SAAADI, per germline. The CDR3 here is CASSGSSVTYNEQFF. In nucleotides, the CDR3 is TGCGCCAGCAGTGGTAGTAGCGTAACCTACAATGAGCAGTTCTTC.

Notes on this clonotype: The CDR3 ends on some other residue instead of the conserved phenylalanine or tryptophan, so this is likely a read error. This rearrangement joins TRBV6-5 to TRBJ2-1; 11 bases agree with TRBD2. The CDR3 length is 16 residues. The V segment lost 7 bases and the J segment 2 bases; nucleotides outside the gene matches: 7. Germline-derived CDR1 and CDR2 are MNHEY and SVGAGI. The CDR3 sequence: CASTVLAGVPYNEQFL. CDR3 nucleotides: TGTGCCAGCACGGTACTAGCGGGAGTTCCCTACAATGAGCAGTTCCTC.

A word on this clonotype: One end of the junction fails to match germline, which may point to a read error. This rearrangement joins TRBV2 to TRBJ1-2; D is unclear. The CDR3 is 15 amino acids. The germline V gene encodes CDR1 SNHLY and CDR2 FYNNEI. CDR3 coding DNA: TGTGCCATCAGTGAGAGTGTGGGCACTAACTATGGCTACACCTTC. Translation: CAISESVGTNYGYTF.

The chain recombines TRBV30 with TRBJ2-2, with D maybe TRBD1 (6 bases). Germline loops: CDR1 GTSNPN, CDR2 SVGIG (reference sequence). This CDR3 is built from 15 residues. The germline V and J ends were trimmed by 1 base and 4 bases, with 13 bases remaining between them. In DNA, the CDR3 is TGTGCCTGGAGTGCTCCAGGGGCTTCCACCGGGGAGCTGTTTTTT. Encoded protein: CAWSAPGASTGELFF.

Many counts were recorded for this clonotype. The rearrangement uses TRBV6-6 and TRBJ2-7; 8 bases are a match to TRBD1. CDR1 and CDR2 (germline): MNHNY, SVGAGI (reference sequence). The CDR3 sequence is 13 residues long. The ends lost 7 bases at V and 3 bases at J; junction bases unmatched: 5. The CDR3: CASKRGQGYEQYF. Written as DNA, the CDR3 is TGTGCCAGCAAACGAGGACAGGGCTACGAGCAGTACTTC.

Turning to this clonotype: Germline is not matched at one junction end, which may reflect a read error. The chain employs TRBV10-1 and TRBJ1-1; D possibly corresponds to TRBD1 (6 bases). The CDR3 runs to 13 residues. The germline V gene has CDR1 WNHNN and CDR2 SYGVQD (reference sequence). The CDR3 protein is CASRGQPNTEAYF. In nucleotides, the CDR3 is TGCGCCAGCAGAGGACAGCCAAACACTGAAGCTTACTTT.

This clonotype was picked up a small number of times. The chain has TRBV10-3 and TRBJ2-7; D not resolved. This CDR3 contains 14 residues. V was trimmed by 4 bases and J by 0 bases, leaving 10 bases between them. Germline CDR1 is ENHRY and CDR2 is SYGVKD. In nucleotides, the CDR3 is TGTGCCATCAGTGCCTCGTCAAGCTCCTACGAGCAGTACTTC. Translation gives CAISASSSSYEQYF.

A remark on this clonotype: Because it lacks the conserved phenylalanine or tryptophan at the end, this CDR3 is likely a read error. As DNA, the CDR3 is TGTGCCAGCGGGACAGGGATGGTCGGGGAGCTGTTTATT. Its protein is CASGTGMVGELFI. J is TRBJ2-2 and V is TRBV25-1, with 9 nucleotides matching TRBD1. V lost 8 bases and J lost 7; bases outside the gene matches: 5. This CDR3 has 13 amino acids. CDR1 is MGHDK and CDR2 is SYGVNS in the germline V gene.

For this clonotype: One junction end disagrees with the germline gene, perhaps due to a read error. This chain joins TRBV30 and TRBJ2-7; TRBD2 matches 12 bases. This CDR3 is built from 15 residues. CDR1 GTSNPN and CDR2 SVGIG come from the germline V gene (reference sequence). The DNA of the CDR3 is TGTGCCTGGAGCCCCCCCCAGCTAGCGGGAGGGCCGTCAAGGTTC. This gives the protein CAWSPPQLAGGPSRF.

The chain employs TRBV3-1 and TRBJ1-5, with TRBD1 as a possible D gene (6 bases). Trimming cost V 3 bases and J 2 bases, with 11 bases left between them. This CDR3 is 15 amino acids long. Germline CDR1 is LGHDT and CDR2 is YNNKEL (reference sequence). CDR3 nucleotides: TGTGCCAGCAGCCAGGGAAGACAGGGCAATCAGCCCCAGCATTTT. Its translation is CASSQGRQGNQPQHF.

This chain uses TRBV30 with TRBJ2-7; D remains ambiguous. This CDR3 has 12 amino acids. Germline V gene lookup returns CDR1 GTSNPN and CDR2 SVGIG (reference sequence). V shed 5 bases and J shed 0 bases, with 8 bases lying between them. The CDR3 DNA sequence: TGTGCCTGGGACGGTGACTCCTACGAGCAGTACTTC. This sequence encodes CAWDGDSYEQYF.

V gene TRBV2 combines with J gene TRBJ2-5, with D unclear. Germline lookup yields CDR1 SNHLY and CDR2 FYNNEI. There are 16 residues in the CDR3. V lost 1 base to trimming and J lost 1 base, with 13 bases between them. The CDR3 protein is CASSEGPSIAQETQYF. The DNA of the CDR3 is TGTGCCAGCAGTGAAGGGCCTAGTATCGCCCAAGAGACCCAGTACTTC.

This clonotype was seen many times. The J gene is TRBJ1-2, the V gene TRBV15; the D gene is possibly TRBD1 (5 bases). The CDR3 length is 14 residues. Between the trimmed V and J ends, which lost 0 bases and 2 bases, there was a span of 7 bases. CDR1 is LNHNV, CDR2 YYDKDF, per germline (reference sequence). The CDR3 sequence is CATSREAGNYGYTF. The CDR3 DNA reads as TGTGCCACCAGCAGAGAGGCAGGGAACTATGGCTACACCTTC.

This clonotype occurred once. A much larger clone lies a single base off, so this may be a read error. The chain is built from TRBV2 and TRBJ1-4, with D possibly being TRBD1 (6 bases). This CDR3 is 16 amino acids long. Per the germline V gene, CDR1 is SNHLY and CDR2 is FYNNEI. CDR3: CASTGTILGTNKKLFF. As DNA, the CDR3 is TGTGCCAGCACCGGGACAATCCTCGGAACTAATAAAAAACTGTTTTTT.

This clonotype was seen a few times. The chain is built from TRBV29-1 and TRBJ2-1; the D call may be TRBD1 or TRBD2 (5 bases each). Germline V gene sequence: CDR1 SQVTM, CDR2 ANQGSEA. The CDR3 is 13 residues long. Trimming pared 3 bases from V and 7 bases from J, leaving 13 bases between. This CDR3 reads CSVDREYTNEQFF. For the CDR3, the DNA is TGCAGCGTTGACAGGGAGTATACAAATGAGCAGTTCTTC.

This clonotype came up a few times. The chain employs TRBV10-2 and TRBJ1-1; D gene unclear. From germline, CDR1 is WSHSY and CDR2 SAAADI. V lost 1 base and J 1 base, leaving 10 bases between the germline ends. The CDR3 loop spans 15 amino acids. CDR3 sequence (DNA): TGCGCCAGCAGTGAGTATGAAAGAAGGAACACTGAAGCTTTCTTT. This codes for CASSEYERRNTEAFF.

The genes are TRBV29-1 and TRBJ2-1; 8 positions agree with TRBD2. Trimming removed 4 bases from V and 4 bases from J; junction bases left unmatched: 0. The CDR3 is made up of 12 amino acids. CDR1 is SQVTM and CDR2 is ANQGSEA in the germline V gene. The CDR3 loop is CSVGLAYNEQFF. CDR3 nucleotide sequence: TGCAGCGTTGGACTAGCGTACAATGAGCAGTTCTTC.

Regarding this clonotype: The conserved phenylalanine or tryptophan is not found at the CDR3 terminus, so this likely reflects a read error. The V and J genes are TRBV11-3 and TRBJ1-1, with TRBD1 as a possible D gene (6 bases). Germline assignment: CDR1 SGHNT and CDR2 YENEEA. With 5 bases removed from V and 7 bases from J, the gap between germline ends came to 14 bases. The CDR3 runs 13 residues. The CDR3 region has the DNA TGTGCCAGCAGCCCACCCAGGGGAGTTGAAGCTTTCTTG. It specifies CASSPPRGVEAFL.

This chain uses TRBV20-1 with TRBJ1-2; D may be TRBD1 (6 bases). Trimming shortened V by 2 bases and J by 8 bases, and 18 bases separated the two germline ends. CDR1 is DFQATT and CDR2 is SNEGSKA in the germline V gene (reference sequence). There are 14 residues in the CDR3. The CDR3 DNA is TGCAGTGCTAGACGTCGGTCGGGGGCGGGAGGCTACACCTTC. This translates into CSARRRSGAGGYTF.

This clonotype was seen a few times. One end of the junction varies from germline; a read error may be responsible. The chain is built from TRBV15 and TRBJ2-3; D gene unclear. Germline-derived CDR1 and CDR2 are LNHNV and YYDKDF (reference sequence). The CDR3 is made up of 16 amino acids. The CDR3 reads CATSGEADSSTDTQYF. CDR3 DNA: TGTGCCACCAGCGGAGAGGCAGACTCTAGCACAGATACGCAGTATTTT.

This rearrangement joins TRBV19 to TRBJ2-2; possibly TRBD1 or TRBD2 for D (6 bases each). Trimming removed 3 bases at V and 5 bases at J, with 10 bases between. The CDR3 has 14 residues. Germline assignment: CDR1 LNHDA and CDR2 SQIVND (reference sequence). The DNA for the CDR3 is TGTGCCAGTAGTATCCAGGGGAGGACCGGGGAGCTGTTTTTT. Its protein product is CASSIQGRTGELFF.